Sequencing of this T cell receptor (beta chain) was carried out in a study of T cell repertoires in cytomegalovirus infection. Study as a whole: Both recently identified HLA-C-restricted and well-studied HLA-B-restricted CMV epitopes were used in the study. Public TCR beta signatures provided an indication of both CMV infection and a matching HLA type.

Worth noting for this clonotype: The antigen is undetermined.

V was pared by 4 bases and J by 4 bases, with 10 bases of the junction left unmatched. Germline V lookup: CDR1 SGHRS, CDR2 YFSETQ. The CDR3 has 15 amino acids. The study, taken as a whole, reports: Cumulative frequency (of public TCR beta family members) identified carriers of CMV plus the relevant HLA. Dominating the ex vivo response were TCR beta clonotypes that were CMV-specific and HLA-C-restricted.

MiXCR was run by TCRdb on the reads, yielding one entry per CDR3 protein. The sample lists about 770,000 distinct CDR3 sequences, 25% to 30% occurring once. The receptor was derived from a human donor in good health (CMV status not recorded). Some clones in this sample may be carry-over from other donors' samples. This specimen was cultured CD8+ T cells from PBMCs, taken from culture after CMV antigen stimulation. The rearrangement joins TRBV5-1 to TRBJ2-7; 8 bases are a match to TRBD2. The CDR3 region is CASSKAGTRDYEQYF. The CDR3 bases are TGCGCCAGCAGCAAGGCCGGGACTAGGGATTACGAGCAGTACTTC. The entire variable domain, with the rest obtained from reference TRBV5-1 and TRBJ2-7, is as follows: KAGVTQTPRYLIKTRGQQVTLSCSPISGHRSVSWYQQTPGQGLQFLFEYFSETQRNKGNFPGRFSGRQFSNSRSEMNVSTLELGDSALYLCASSKAGTRDYEQYFGPGTRLTVT.